This T cell receptor beta chain was obtained from a study of blood T cell repertoires in COVID-19. Study details: Acute-phase and convalescent COVID-19 samples originated in the United States, Italy and Spain.

Assay: immunoSEQ multiplex PCR; the TCRdb copy retains only in-frame clones and omits some. The sample lists approximately 210,000 clones; about 85% were seen once. The trim removed 10 bases at V and 1 base at J, leaving 6 bases unmatched. The CDR3 is 13 amino acids. Germline loops: CDR1 ENHRY, CDR2 SYGVKD. The specimen sequenced was peripheral blood. The chain has TRBV10-3 and TRBJ1-1; 7 bases match TRBD1. The sequence was obtained from a man in his sixties with COVID-19, enrolled during active disease. For the CDR3, the DNA is TGTGCCACCGCCGGGACAGAGAACACTGAAGCTTTCTTT. This codes for CATAGTENTEAFF.